The 30 T cell receptor beta chains below come from one sample, sequenced in a study of blood T cells in healthy people across ages. A second PCR of 7 to 11 cycles used a sample-barcoded 5' primer and a J-beta primer mix. TCRdb independently ran MiXCR on the 5' RACE reads; one entry per CDR3 protein. The sample carries roughly 640,000 distinct CDR3 sequences, about 30% recorded once. Sequences were obtained from blood. These TCRs come from a woman older than 75 in good health.

This clonotype was seen repeatedly, ten times or more. V and J are TRBV3-1 and TRBJ1-5; D gene unclear. The CDR3 runs to 16 residues. The germline gives CDR1 LGHDT, CDR2 YNNKEL (reference sequence). Trimming stripped 1 base from V and 4 bases from J, with 14 bases between. The CDR3 region has the DNA TGTGCCAGCAGCCAAGGTCTTGGCAAAGCGAATCAGCCCCAGCATTTT. Translated: CASSQGLGKANQPQHF.

This clonotype has only a few counts. The V gene is TRBV18, the J gene TRBJ2-5; a weak D match, TRBD1 (5 bases). The DNA matches TRBJ2-7 better at its end, which makes the J call doubtful. The CDR3 loop spans 16 amino acids. The V gene's germline CDR1 is KGHSH and CDR2 LQKENI. In nucleotides, the CDR3 is TGTGCCAGCTCACCACTCCGAACAGGAACCCGGTACGAGCAGTACTTC. Protein: CASSPLRTGTRYEQYF.

Concerning this clonotype itself: A much larger clone lies a single base off, so this may be a read error. This chain connects TRBV20-1 to TRBJ1-6; the D is unclear. CDR3 length equals 16 residues. Per the germline V gene, CDR1 is DFQATT and CDR2 is SNEGSKA (reference sequence). Trimming took off 3 bases at V and 9 bases at J, with 21 bases between the two ends. DNA for the CDR3: TGCAGTGCTAGCCGCCCCCAGGACGCAACACGTTCACCCCTCCACTTT. It codes for CSASRPQDATRSPLHF.

This clonotype was counted ten times or more. The gene calls are TRBV11-2 and TRBJ2-1, with 16 bases identical to TRBD2. This CDR3 contains 17 residues. V shed 5 bases and J 4 bases; nucleotides not matched to a gene: 5. Germline V lookup: CDR1 SGHAT, CDR2 FQNNGV. The CDR3 sequence is CASSPGTSGGAYNEQFF. CDR3 DNA sequence: TGTGCCAGCAGCCCCGGGACTAGCGGGGGGGCTTACAATGAGCAGTTCTTC.

This clonotype was seen once. The junction differs from germline at one of its ends, possibly a read error. This chain uses TRBV12-3 or TRBV12-4 with TRBJ1-4; weak D call: TRBD1 (5 bases). The CDR3 extends over 15 amino acids. CDR3 sequence (DNA): TGTGCCAGCAGTGGGTCGGGCGCGGGACGAGAAAAGCTGTTTTTT. Translation: CASSGSGAGREKLFF.

The chain links TRBV20-1 to TRBJ2-7, with TRBD1 identical over 8 bases. Germline assignment: CDR1 DFQATT and CDR2 SNEGSKA (reference sequence). The CDR3 consists of 16 residues. The trim removed 0 bases at V and 1 base at J, leaving 8 bases unmatched. The CDR3 DNA reads as TGCAGTGCTAGAGATTTCAGGGGGCAGCTGTCCTACGAGCAGTACTTC. As protein: CSARDFRGQLSYEQYF.

The chain uses TRBV30 and TRBJ1-1, with D maybe TRBD1 (5 bases). The germline V and J ends were trimmed by 0 bases and 5 bases, with 13 bases remaining between them. Germline CDR1 and CDR2: GTSNPN and SVGIG (reference sequence). This CDR3 region has 14 residues. CDR3 amino acids: CAWSVGGTRTEAFF. The DNA for the CDR3 is TGTGCCTGGAGTGTCGGGGGGACGAGGACTGAAGCTTTCTTT. Together with reference TRBV30 and TRBJ1-1, the CDR3 gives the full variable domain: SQTIHQWPATLVQPVGSPLSLECTVEGTSNPNLYWYRQAAGRGLQLLFYSVGIGQISSEVPQNLSASRPQDRQFILSSKKLLLSDSGFYLCAWSVGGTRTEAFFGQGTRLTVV.

This chain uses TRBV29-1 with TRBJ2-3; no definite D call. CDR3 size: 10 residues. Germline loops: CDR1 SQVTM, CDR2 ANQGSEA. Trimming removed 7 bases from V and 2 bases from J, with 4 bases in between. CDR3 sequence: CSAHTDTQYF. CDR3 nucleotides: TGCAGCGCCCACACAGATACGCAGTATTTT.

The chain recombines TRBV7-3 with TRBJ1-1, with 8 bases lining up with TRBD1. The germline gives CDR1 SGHTA, CDR2 FQGTGA. The junction had 5 bases not matched to a gene; V was cut back by 2 bases and J by 0 bases. The CDR3 runs 16 residues. CDR3 DNA: TGTGCCAGCAGCTTATTTGGACAGGGCGTGAACACTGAAGCTTTCTTT. Translating it yields CASSLFGQGVNTEAFF.

The J gene is TRBJ2-1, the V gene TRBV5-1; 9 bases match TRBD2. CDR3 length: 15 residues. With V trimmed by 5 bases and J by 7 bases, 10 bases remained unmatched. Germline values: CDR1 SGHRS, CDR2 YFSETQ. The CDR3 DNA reads TGCGCCAGCAGATATAGCGGGGGCCTTCTTAATGAGCAGTTCTTC. Amino acid sequence: CASRYSGGLLNEQFF. Full variable domain (rest looked up from reference TRBV5-1 and TRBJ2-1): KAGVTQTPRYLIKTRGQQVTLSCSPISGHRSVSWYQQTPGQGLQFLFEYFSETQRNKGNFPGRFSGRQFSNSRSEMNVSTLELGDSALYLCASRYSGGLLNEQFFGPGTRLTVL.

V gene TRBV5-5 combines with J gene TRBJ1-2; TRBD1 agrees at 9 bases. V dropped 8 bases and J dropped 5; count of bases not matched to a gene: 13. The CDR3 sequence is 15 residues long. Germline CDR1 SGHKS, CDR2 YYEKEE (reference sequence). CDR3 sequence (DNA): TGTGCCAGTGGAATACAGGGGGCGAATGAGTATGGCTACACCTTC. As protein: CASGIQGANEYGYTF.

The chain carries TRBV20-1 and TRBJ2-1, with a weak D call TRBD2 (5 bases). V was shortened by 6 bases and J by 4 bases, with 7 bases between the two germline ends. The CDR3 is 11 amino acids. Per the germline V gene, CDR1 is DFQATT and CDR2 is SNEGSKA (reference sequence). CDR3 DNA sequence: TGCAGTGCAGAGCGGTACAATGAGCAGTTCTTC. Its protein is CSAERYNEQFF.

This rearrangement joins TRBV6-2 or TRBV6-3 to TRBJ2-7, with 7 bases fitting TRBD1. The CDR3 runs 15 residues. V shed 4 bases and J 4 bases; nucleotides not matched to a gene: 10. Germline CDR1 MNHEY, CDR2 SVGEGT. CDR3 DNA sequence: TGTGCCAGCAGTTTGCCGCGAGGGGGCAGGTACGAGCAGTACTTC. Amino acid sequence: CASSLPRGGRYEQYF.

The V call is TRBV19, the J call TRBJ2-1; D unresolved. Near its end, the DNA agrees better with TRBJ2-7, so the J call may be wrong. CDR1 is LNHDA and CDR2 is SQIVND in the germline V gene (reference sequence). The CDR3 consists of 15 residues. The CDR3 DNA sequence: TGTGCCAGTAGTATTATAAGGGTCCGCTACAATGAGCAGTACTTC. Protein product: CASSIIRVRYNEQYF.

This clonotype appeared many times. The chain uses TRBV6-1 and TRBJ2-7; the D is unclear. V lost 2 bases, J lost 5 bases, and 4 bases lay in between. There are 11 residues in the CDR3. Germline loops: CDR1 MNHNS, CDR2 SASEGT. The CDR3 loop is CASSETHEQYF. CDR3 DNA: TGTGCCAGCAGTGAAACCCACGAGCAGTACTTC.

This clonotype was seen a handful of times. A clone one base away is much larger, so this may be a read error. The V call is TRBV24-1, the J call TRBJ2-1; D unclear. Germline lookup yields CDR1 KGHDR and CDR2 SFDVKD. V gave up 5 bases and J gave up 8 bases, with 12 bases separating them. The CDR3 contains 13 residues. CDR3 protein: CATSGSSCDEQFF. The CDR3 DNA follows: TGTGCCACCAGTGGGTCGAGCTGCGATGAGCAGTTCTTC.

This clonotype was detected ten times or more. This chain joins TRBV6-2 or TRBV6-3 and TRBJ2-5; 8 bases agree with TRBD1. CDR3 length: 14 amino acids. CDR1 and CDR2 (germline): MNHEY, SVGEGT. V was clipped by 6 bases and J by 2 bases; unmatched bases: 5. The CDR3 bases are TGTGCCAGCAGGGCGGGACAGGCGCAAGAGACCCAGTACTTC. Residues: CASRAGQAQETQYF.

This clonotype was seen many times. V usage is TRBV6-2 or TRBV6-3 and J usage is TRBJ2-7; 7 positions match TRBD1. V lost 5 bases and J lost 2; bases outside the gene matches: 3. CDR1 MNHEY and CDR2 SVGEGT come from the germline V gene. The CDR3 loop spans 13 amino acids. This chain's CDR3 is CASSPGTAYEQYF. CDR3 DNA: TGTGCCAGCAGTCCAGGGACAGCCTACGAGCAGTACTTC.

This clonotype has a count of ten or more. V gene TRBV5-1 combines with J gene TRBJ2-7, with 8 bases lining up with TRBD2. The CDR3 is 15 amino acids. V was pared by 1 base and J by 5 bases, with 8 bases of the junction left unmatched. Germline values: CDR1 SGHRS, CDR2 YFSETQ. The CDR3 protein is CASSLNSGAFNEQYF. The CDR3 DNA reads as TGCGCCAGCAGCTTGAATAGCGGGGCATTCAACGAGCAGTACTTC.

This chain joins TRBV3-1 and TRBJ1-1; a possible D gene is TRBD1 (5 bases). CDR3 length equals 13 residues. Between the trimmed V and J ends, which lost 6 bases and 6 bases, there was a span of 14 bases. Germline values: CDR1 LGHDT, CDR2 YNNKEL (reference sequence). This CDR3 reads CASRQHLGAEAFF. CDR3 nucleotides: TGTGCCAGCAGACAACACTTGGGGGCTGAAGCTTTCTTT.

This clonotype has just a few counts. This clone may be a read error of a much larger clone one base away. The chain combines TRBV6-1 with TRBJ2-7; 7 nucleotides align to TRBD2. With 1 base clipped from V and 2 bases from J, the junction kept 8 bases outside the gene matches. CDR3 size: 16 residues. The V gene's germline CDR1 is MNHNS and CDR2 SASEGT. The CDR3 sequence is CASSEGGAGRAYEQYF. For the CDR3, the DNA is TGTGCCAGCAGTGAAGGAGGAGCGGGACGGGCCTACGAGCAGTACTTC.

The chain couples TRBV29-1 to TRBJ2-5, with D unclear. CDR1 and CDR2 (germline): SQVTM, ANQGSEA. V was trimmed by 6 bases and J by 2 bases, leaving 16 bases between them. This CDR3 spans 14 amino acids. This CDR3 reads CSVADTNPQETQYF. The CDR3 DNA reads TGCAGCGTCGCTGACACGAACCCACAAGAGACCCAGTACTTC.

This clonotype showed up just a few times. The chain has TRBV5-4 and TRBJ2-2, with TRBD2 identical over 8 bases. The CDR3 contains 16 residues. Unmatched junction bases numbered 11, after V lost 4 bases and J lost 6 bases. Germline V gene lookup returns CDR1 SGHNT and CDR2 YYREEE (reference sequence). The CDR3 region has the DNA TGTGCCAGCAGCATACCAAAGAGCGGGGGATCCGGGGAGCTGTTTTTT. It specifies CASSIPKSGGSGELFF.

On this clonotype itself: A read error may be the cause here, since a much bigger clone is one base away. This chain joins TRBV30 and TRBJ2-3; no firm D call. Germline V lookup: CDR1 GTSNPN, CDR2 SVGIG (reference sequence). The CDR3 runs to 15 residues. Here the CDR3 reads CARSETSRFADTQYF. In nucleotides, the CDR3 is TGTGCCCGGAGTGAAACGTCGAGATTCGCAGATACGCAGTATTTT.

This clonotype was seen only a few times. This rearrangement joins TRBV27 to TRBJ1-6; the match to TRBD1 covers 9 bases. Trimming at V came to 3 bases and at J to 11 bases, leaving 14 bases not matched to a gene. Germline V gene sequence: CDR1 MNHEY, CDR2 SMNVEV (reference sequence). This CDR3 is built from 17 residues. The CDR3 bases are TGTGCCAGCAGTTTTTCAACAGGGACAGGGCACCGGACACCCCTCCACTTT. Translating it yields CASSFSTGTGHRTPLHF.

Many counts were recorded for this clonotype. The chain carries TRBV5-1 and TRBJ2-5; TRBD2 aligns across 10 bases. The length of the CDR3 is 15 residues. In germline, CDR1 is SGHRS, CDR2 YFSETQ. V gave up 4 bases and J gave up 4 bases; unmatched junction bases: 7. CDR3 protein: CASSQQRGGTETQYF. The DNA for the CDR3 is TGCGCCAGCAGCCAACAGCGGGGGGGTACAGAGACCCAGTACTTC.

The rearrangement uses TRBV12-3 or TRBV12-4 and TRBJ2-7, with TRBD2 identical over 12 bases. The J call may be mistaken, given a closer DNA end match to TRBJ2-4. The CDR3 sequence is 16 residues long. The CDR3 reads CASSPTSGRVKNIQYF. CDR3 DNA: TGTGCCAGCAGCCCGACTAGCGGGAGAGTAAAAAACATTCAGTACTTC.

The chain links TRBV9 to TRBJ1-1, with D maybe TRBD1 (6 bases). V lost 3 bases to trimming and J lost 1 base, with 13 bases between them. CDR1 is SGDLS, CDR2 YYNGEE, per germline. This CDR3 is 15 amino acids long. The CDR3 is CASSASGTPNTEAFF. Here the CDR3 DNA reads TGTGCCAGCAGCGCCTCCGGGACACCGAACACTGAAGCTTTCTTT.

This clonotype came up many times. The CDR3 nucleotides read TGCGCCAGCAGCCAGGCCCTTGGGGGATCCTACAATGAGCAGTTCTTC. The encoded protein is CASSQALGGSYNEQFF. This rearrangement joins TRBV4-3 to TRBJ2-1; the D gene could be TRBD1 or TRBD2 (5 bases each). The V and J ends lost 3 bases and 1 base respectively, with 13 bases between them. The V gene's germline CDR1 is LGHNA and CDR2 YSLEER. The CDR3 extends over 16 amino acids.

This clonotype was observed a few times. A read error may explain this, as a much larger clone is one base away. V gene TRBV6-6 combines with J gene TRBJ2-3; 8 bases match TRBD1. The V segment lost 2 bases and the J segment 6 bases; nucleotides outside the gene matches: 7. The germline gives CDR1 MNHNY, CDR2 SVGAGI (reference sequence). The CDR3 runs 15 residues. In DNA, the CDR3 is TGTGCCAGCAGTTACCAGGGACAGGTCGGGGATACGCAGTATTTT. Translated: CASSYQGQVGDTQYF.